This entry concerns a single T cell receptor delta chain. The germline V gene encodes CDR1 GEAIGNYY and CDR2 EKD. There are 18 residues in the CDR3. Trimming at V came to 4 bases and at J to 1 base, leaving 3 bases not matched to a gene. The sample originates from a study of gamma-delta T cells after stem cell transplantation. TCRdb re-called the RT-PCR reads through CATT. The sample includes more than 2,000 delta-chain clones, over 25% seen only once; the top ten take roughly two fifths. Source material: gamma-delta T cells. The chain couples TRDV2 to TRDJ3; the match to TRDD3 covers 13 bases. This sequence was found in a human donor. It is not recorded whose cells these are; they may come from a transplant donor. CDR3 sequence: CACDILGDTSWDTRQMFF. CDR3 coding DNA: TGTGCCTGTGATATACTGGGGGATACGTCCTGGGACACCCGACAGATGTTTTTC.